The 16 T cell receptor beta chains in this list originate from one sample, sequenced in a study of T-cell memory formation after mild COVID-19 (dated by TCRdb to about 2021). Library preparation used 5' RACE. The instrument was an Illumina NovaSeq 6000. TCRdb took the public reads, trimmed them with fastp at Q25, ran MiXCR for clone calling and kept in-frame beta chains. Rows merge per CDR3 protein into single entries with the most common DNA and genes. The sample has approximately 400,000 distinct CDR3 sequences on record, roughly 26% of them singletons. 7.5% to 10% of the sample belongs to the ten largest clones. Sequencing was carried out using PBMCs or a T cell subset sorted from them (not recorded which). The source of these receptors is an adult woman who had mild COVID-19 (a few samples of this study predate the infection). The sample titles of this study are shuffled in the database, so cell type and time point are left out; the donor was told from shared clones.

This clonotype has just a few counts. The CDR3, as DNA: TGCGCCAGCAGCCCGACTAGCGGGGGGGCGGCAGATACGCAGTATTTT. The encoded protein is CASSPTSGGAADTQYF. The chain is built from TRBV5-1 and TRBJ2-3; 14 nucleotides match TRBD2. With V trimmed by 4 bases and J by 4 bases, 5 bases remained unmatched. CDR1 and CDR2 from the germline V gene are SGHRS and YFSETQ. This CDR3 has 16 amino acids.

The chain recombines TRBV7-2 with TRBJ2-3, with 9 bases aligning to TRBD2. The CDR3 contains 15 residues. Germline CDR1 and CDR2: SGHTA and FQGNSA. V was clipped by 3 bases and J by 0 bases; unmatched bases: 1. This chain's CDR3 is CASSFSGSSTDTQYF. In DNA, the CDR3 is TGTGCCAGCAGCTTTAGCGGGAGTAGCACAGATACGCAGTATTTT.

This clonotype was detected only a few times. The J gene is TRBJ2-4, the V gene TRBV27; TRBD1 aligns across 8 bases. Germline V lookup: CDR1 MNHEY, CDR2 SMNVEV (reference sequence). The CDR3 length is 14 residues. The V and J ends lost 4 bases and 7 bases, in that order; junction bases with no gene match: 6. For the CDR3, the DNA is TGTGCCAGCAGTTCCCCAGGGGGCAGGAACATTCAGTACTTC. It codes for CASSSPGGRNIQYF.

The V call is TRBV24-1, the J call TRBJ2-1; D tentatively reads TRBD1 or TRBD2 (6 bases each). CDR3 size: 15 residues. Germline V gives CDR1 KGHDR, CDR2 SFDVKD. V shed 4 bases and J shed 6 bases, with 15 bases lying between them. In DNA form, the CDR3 reads TGTGCCACCAGTGAACGTCGTCGGGGGCCCAATGAGCAGTTCTTC. This encodes CATSERRRGPNEQFF.

This clonotype was observed a handful of times. J is TRBJ1-5 and V is TRBV5-1; D is ambiguous. V was clipped by 5 bases and J by 2 bases, with 11 bases between them. The CDR3 is 14 amino acids. CDR1 is SGHRS and CDR2 is YFSETQ in the germline V gene. The CDR3 coding sequence is TGCGCCAGCAGAGAGGCCGGGGGCAATCAGCCCCAGCATTTT. This codes for CASREAGGNQPQHF. The whole variable domain, remainder taken from reference TRBV5-1 and TRBJ1-5, is KAGVTQTPRYLIKTRGQQVTLSCSPISGHRSVSWYQQTPGQGLQFLFEYFSETQRNKGNFPGRFSGRQFSNSRSEMNVSTLELGDSALYLCASREAGGNQPQHFGDGTRLSIL.

This clonotype was seen only a few times. The chain recombines TRBV6-2 or TRBV6-3 with TRBJ1-2, with unresolved D. Trimming took off 5 bases at V and 5 bases at J, with 9 bases between the two ends. Germline V gene sequence: CDR1 MNHEY, CDR2 SVGEGT. CDR3 length: 12 residues. In DNA, the CDR3 is TGTGCCAGCAGTCTCGGAAAGTATGGCTACACCTTC. Protein: CASSLGKYGYTF.

The chain joins TRBV29-1 to TRBJ1-1; 10 nucleotides agree with TRBD1. CDR1 and CDR2 (germline): SQVTM, ANQGSEA. V was clipped by 4 bases and J by 0 bases; unmatched bases: 5. The CDR3 runs 15 residues. The CDR3 nucleotides are TGCAGCGTTGGACAGGGGGCCCTCTTGAACACTGAAGCTTTCTTT. This gives the protein CSVGQGALLNTEAFF.

This clonotype was counted only a few times. V gene TRBV5-1 combines with J gene TRBJ2-5; D remains ambiguous. V lost 0 bases and J 5 bases, leaving 14 bases between the germline ends. The length of the CDR3 is 15 residues. Per germline, CDR1 SGHRS and CDR2 YFSETQ. CDR3 sequence: CASSLVPTRSETQYF. Written as DNA, the CDR3 is TGCGCCAGCAGCTTGGTCCCGACGAGGTCGGAGACCCAGTACTTC.

This clonotype was seen many times. The gene calls are TRBV4-1 and TRBJ2-3; D unresolved. CDR1 is MGHRA and CDR2 is YSYEKL in the germline V gene. The CDR3 runs 16 residues. V lost 1 base to trimming and J lost 0 bases, with 11 bases between them. The CDR3 DNA sequence: TGCGCCAGCAGCCAAGTTATTCCACCTAGCACAGATACGCAGTATTTT. As protein: CASSQVIPPSTDTQYF.

The V gene is TRBV20-1, the J gene TRBJ2-5; TRBD2 matches at 7 bases. V lost 2 bases and J lost 1; bases outside the gene matches: 7. CDR1 is DFQATT and CDR2 is SNEGSKA in the germline V gene (reference sequence). This CDR3 region has 15 residues. CDR3 DNA sequence: TGCAGTGCTAGATCCTCCACTAGCGTCCAAGAGACCCAGTACTTC. This gives the protein CSARSSTSVQETQYF.

This chain connects TRBV11-2 to TRBJ1-4; maybe TRBD1 (6 bases). The CDR3 has 15 amino acids. From germline, CDR1 is SGHAT and CDR2 FQNNGV. Trimming stripped 4 bases from V and 7 bases from J, with 16 bases between. CDR3 sequence reads: CASSYRDIWREKLFF. The CDR3 DNA reads as TGTGCCAGCAGCTACCGGGACATTTGGCGTGAAAAACTGTTTTTT.

This clonotype has more than one count but fewer than ten. The chain has TRBV12-3 or TRBV12-4 and TRBJ1-1, with 8 bases identical to TRBD1. The CDR3 consists of 16 residues. V lost 2 bases to trimming and J lost 1 base; unmatched junction nucleotides: 6. The CDR3 DNA reads as TGTGCCAGCAGTTTACTACAGGGGGTTTCGAACACTGAAGCTTTCTTT. Protein sequence: CASSLLQGVSNTEAFF.

CDR3 amino acids: CSANVLAKYNEQFF. CDR3 DNA sequence: TGCAGTGCTAATGTGCTAGCGAAGTACAATGAGCAGTTCTTC. The chain is built from TRBV20-1 and TRBJ2-1; possibly TRBD2 for D (6 bases). The V gene lost 4 bases and the J gene lost 4 bases, with 14 bases spanning the gap. This CDR3 region has 14 residues. The germline CDR1 and CDR2 sequences are DFQATT and SNEGSKA (reference sequence).

This chain uses TRBV27 with TRBJ1-1; no firm D call. CDR3 size: 16 residues. CDR1 MNHEY and CDR2 SMNVEV come from the germline V gene (reference sequence). Trimming took 0 bases from V and 1 from J, leaving 12 bases between them. CDR3 amino acids: CASSLSKQLQNTEAFF. The CDR3 DNA follows: TGTGCCAGCAGTTTATCAAAGCAGCTTCAGAACACTGAAGCTTTCTTT.

This clonotype was seen ten or more times. This chain links TRBV2 with TRBJ2-7; 10 nucleotides agree with TRBD2. Unmatched junction bases numbered 7, after V lost 7 bases and J lost 4 bases. The CDR3 is 14 residues long. Germline V gives CDR1 SNHLY, CDR2 FYNNEI. The CDR3 nucleotides are TGTGCCAGCATCGTTGGAGCGGGGGGGTACGAGCAGTACTTC. The encoded protein is CASIVGAGGYEQYF.

The genes are TRBV12-3 or TRBV12-4 and TRBJ2-1, with D unclear. The CDR3 totals 15 residues. Trimming left V 6 bases short and J 0 bases short, with 12 bases between. The CDR3 DNA follows: TGTGCCAGCAGCCCCCTCAGAAGCTCCTACAATGAGCAGTTCTTC. It specifies CASSPLRSSYNEQFF.